This TCR beta chain was sequenced for a study of identical twins. Overall study results and limits: Fewer insertions marked abundant cord blood beta clonotypes; young adult naive trended weakly, memory not at all. Researchers reported excess low generation probability among twin-shared out-of-frame alpha sequences. In monozygotic twins, models underestimated the sharing of out-of-frame TCR alpha.

This clonotype was detected many times. Its antigen is unknown. The authors used template switching to add a universal primer site and gave cDNA unique molecular identifiers. TCRdb itself ran the 5' RACE reads through MiXCR, one entry per CDR3 protein. The sample lists roughly 1.6 million distinct CDR3 sequences; roughly 35% were seen once. This CDR3 contains 12 residues. Trimming pared 3 bases from V and 3 bases from J, leaving 3 bases between. Sequenced input: cord blood. This chain links TRBV12-3 or TRBV12-4 with TRBJ2-4; the D is unclear. This sequence was found in a newborn girl in good health. The CDR3 loop is CASSLVKNIQYF. CDR3 coding DNA: TGTGCCAGCAGTTTGGTCAAAAACATTCAGTACTTC.